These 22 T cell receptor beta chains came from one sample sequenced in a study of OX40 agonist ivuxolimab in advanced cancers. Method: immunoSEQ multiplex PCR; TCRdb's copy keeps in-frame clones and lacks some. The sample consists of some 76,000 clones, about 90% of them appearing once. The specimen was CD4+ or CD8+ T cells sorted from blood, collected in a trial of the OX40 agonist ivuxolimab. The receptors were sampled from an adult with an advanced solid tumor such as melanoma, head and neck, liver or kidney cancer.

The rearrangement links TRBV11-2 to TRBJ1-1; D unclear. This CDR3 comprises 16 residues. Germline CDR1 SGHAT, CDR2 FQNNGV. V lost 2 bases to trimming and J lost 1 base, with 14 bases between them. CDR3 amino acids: CASSLSAGLQNTEAFF. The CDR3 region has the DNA TGTGCCAGCAGCTTAAGTGCAGGCCTTCAGAACACTGAAGCTTTCTTT.

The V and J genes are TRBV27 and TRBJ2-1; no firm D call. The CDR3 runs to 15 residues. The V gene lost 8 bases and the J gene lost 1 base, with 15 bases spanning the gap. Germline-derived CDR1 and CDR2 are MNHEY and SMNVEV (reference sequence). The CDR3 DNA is TGTGCCAGCGTGAGCACCGGAATTTCCTACAATGAGCAGTTCTTC. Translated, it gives CASVSTGISYNEQFF.

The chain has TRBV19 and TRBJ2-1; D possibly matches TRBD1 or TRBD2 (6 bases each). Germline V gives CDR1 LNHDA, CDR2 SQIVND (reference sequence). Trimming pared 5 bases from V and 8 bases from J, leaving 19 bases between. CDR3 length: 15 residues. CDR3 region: CASSRLGGAVDEQFF. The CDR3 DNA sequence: TGTGCCAGTAGTCGTCTGGGGGGCGCCGTTGATGAGCAGTTCTTC.

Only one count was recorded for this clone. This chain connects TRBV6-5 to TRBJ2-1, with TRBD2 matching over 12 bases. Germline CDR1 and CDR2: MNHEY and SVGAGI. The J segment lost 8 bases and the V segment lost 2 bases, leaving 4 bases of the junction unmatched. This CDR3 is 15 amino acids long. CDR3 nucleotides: TGTGCCAGCAGTTACCGGACTAGCGGGGCTGATGAGCAGTTCTTC. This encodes CASSYRTSGADEQFF.

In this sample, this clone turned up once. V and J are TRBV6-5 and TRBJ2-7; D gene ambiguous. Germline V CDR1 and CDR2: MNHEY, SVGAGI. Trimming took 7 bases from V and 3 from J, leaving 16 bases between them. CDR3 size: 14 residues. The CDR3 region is CASTSSRSGYEQYF. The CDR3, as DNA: TGTGCCAGCACTTCCTCCCGGTCGGGCTACGAGCAGTACTTC.

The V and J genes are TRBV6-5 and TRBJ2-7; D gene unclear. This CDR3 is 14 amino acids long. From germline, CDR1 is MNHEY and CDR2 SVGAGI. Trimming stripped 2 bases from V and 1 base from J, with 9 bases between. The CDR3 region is CASSYGGRSYEQYF. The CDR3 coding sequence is TGTGCCAGCAGTTACGGCGGCAGATCCTACGAGCAGTACTTC.

The CDR3 loop is CASSLLQGSPNQPQHF. Here the CDR3 DNA reads TGTGCCAGCAGTTTATTACAGGGAAGTCCCAATCAGCCCCAGCATTTT. The chain recombines TRBV27 with TRBJ1-5; TRBD1 might be the D (6 bases). The V end was cut by 1 base, the J end by 3 bases, with 13 bases between. Germline CDR1 and CDR2: MNHEY and SMNVEV (reference sequence). The CDR3 is 16 amino acids.

The chain's CDR3 is CASSLAPSGGRETQYF. DNA for the CDR3: TGTGCCAGCAGCTTGGCCCCTAGCGGGGGAAGGGAGACCCAGTACTTC. The chain carries TRBV5-5 and TRBJ2-5; TRBD2 agrees at 10 bases. The ends lost 0 bases at V and 5 bases at J; junction bases unmatched: 7. The germline CDR1 and CDR2 sequences are SGHKS and YYEKEE (reference sequence). This CDR3 has 16 residues. The full variable domain, in which reference TRBV5-5 and TRBJ2-5 provide the parts outside the CDR3, is DAGVTQSPTHLIKTRGQQVTLRCSPISGHKSVSWYQQVLGQGPQFIFQYYEKEERGRGNFPDRFSARQFPNYSSELNVNALLLGDSALYLCASSLAPSGGRETQYFGPGTRLLVL.

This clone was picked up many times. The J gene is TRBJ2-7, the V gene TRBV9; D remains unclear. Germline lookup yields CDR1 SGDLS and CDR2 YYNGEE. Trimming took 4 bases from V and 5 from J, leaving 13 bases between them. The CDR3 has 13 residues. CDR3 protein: CASSPSLGDEQYF. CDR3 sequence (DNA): TGTGCCAGCAGCCCTTCTTTGGGCGACGAGCAGTACTTC.

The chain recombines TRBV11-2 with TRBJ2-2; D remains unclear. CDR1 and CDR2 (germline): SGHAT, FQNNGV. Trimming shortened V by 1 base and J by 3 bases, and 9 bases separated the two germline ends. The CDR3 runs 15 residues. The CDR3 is CASSLGAHYTGELFF. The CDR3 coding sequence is TGTGCCAGCAGCTTAGGGGCCCACTACACCGGGGAGCTGTTTTTT.

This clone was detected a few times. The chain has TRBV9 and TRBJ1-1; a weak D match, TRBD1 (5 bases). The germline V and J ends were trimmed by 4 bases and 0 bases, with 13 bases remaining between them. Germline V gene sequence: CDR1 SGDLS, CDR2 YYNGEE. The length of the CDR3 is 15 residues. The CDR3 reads CASSPRAGMNTEAFF. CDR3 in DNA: TGTGCCAGCAGCCCCAGGGCAGGGATGAACACTGAAGCTTTCTTT.

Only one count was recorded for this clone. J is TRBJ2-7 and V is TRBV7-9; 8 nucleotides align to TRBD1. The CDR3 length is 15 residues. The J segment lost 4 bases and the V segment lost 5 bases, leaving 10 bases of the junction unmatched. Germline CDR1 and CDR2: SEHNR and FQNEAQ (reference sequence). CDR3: CASSLPGQGWYEQYF. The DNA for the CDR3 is TGTGCCAGCAGCCTTCCCGGACAGGGATGGTACGAGCAGTACTTC.

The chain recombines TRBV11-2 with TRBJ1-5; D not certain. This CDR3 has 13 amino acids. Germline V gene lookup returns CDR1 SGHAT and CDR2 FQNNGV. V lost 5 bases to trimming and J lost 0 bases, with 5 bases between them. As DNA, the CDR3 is TGTGCCAGCAGCCGATATAGCAATCAGCCCCAGCATTTT. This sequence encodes CASSRYSNQPQHF.

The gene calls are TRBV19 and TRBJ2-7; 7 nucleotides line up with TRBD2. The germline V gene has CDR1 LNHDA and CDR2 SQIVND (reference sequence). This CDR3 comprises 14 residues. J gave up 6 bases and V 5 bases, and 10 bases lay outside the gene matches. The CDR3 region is CASSPQRWGGEQYF. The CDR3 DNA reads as TGTGCCAGTAGTCCCCAACGTTGGGGGGGCGAGCAGTACTTC.

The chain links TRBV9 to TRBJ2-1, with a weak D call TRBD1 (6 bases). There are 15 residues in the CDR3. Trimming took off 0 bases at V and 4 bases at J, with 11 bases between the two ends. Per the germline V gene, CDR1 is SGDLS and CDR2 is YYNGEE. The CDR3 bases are TGTGCCAGCAGCGTAGCCCGGACAGAATACAATGAGCAGTTCTTC. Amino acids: CASSVARTEYNEQFF.

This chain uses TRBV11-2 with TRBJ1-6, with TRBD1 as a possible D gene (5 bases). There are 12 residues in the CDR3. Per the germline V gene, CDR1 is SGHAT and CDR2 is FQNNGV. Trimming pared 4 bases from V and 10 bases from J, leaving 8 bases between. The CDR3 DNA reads TGTGCCAGCAGCTCGGGGACGTCACCCCTCCACTTT. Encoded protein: CASSSGTSPLHF.

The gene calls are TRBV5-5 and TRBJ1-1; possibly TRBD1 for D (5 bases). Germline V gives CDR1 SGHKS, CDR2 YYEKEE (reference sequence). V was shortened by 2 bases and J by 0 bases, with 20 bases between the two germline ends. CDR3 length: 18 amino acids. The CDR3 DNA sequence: TGTGCCAGCAGCTTATTCGATCCTTCTTGGGGCATGAACACTGAAGCTTTCTTT. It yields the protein CASSLFDPSWGMNTEAFF.

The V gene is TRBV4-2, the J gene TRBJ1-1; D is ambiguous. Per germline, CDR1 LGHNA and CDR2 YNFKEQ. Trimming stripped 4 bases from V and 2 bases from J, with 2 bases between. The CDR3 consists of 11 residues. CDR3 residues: CASSRNTEAFF. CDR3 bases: TGTGCCAGCAGCCGTAACACTGAAGCTTTCTTT.

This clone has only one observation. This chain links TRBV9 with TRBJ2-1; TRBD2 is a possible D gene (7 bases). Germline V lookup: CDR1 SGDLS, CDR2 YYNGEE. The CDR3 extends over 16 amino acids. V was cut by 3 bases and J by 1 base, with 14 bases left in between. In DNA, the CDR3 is TGTGCCAGCAGCGCCGGGGGCGGGGGATCCTACAATGAGCAGTTCTTC. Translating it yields CASSAGGGGSYNEQFF.

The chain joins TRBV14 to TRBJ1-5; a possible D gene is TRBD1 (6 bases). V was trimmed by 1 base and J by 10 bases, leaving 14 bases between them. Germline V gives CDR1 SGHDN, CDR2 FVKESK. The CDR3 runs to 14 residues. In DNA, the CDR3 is TGTGCCAGCAGCCAAGGCAGGGGAGGATACCCCCAGCATTTT. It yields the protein CASSQGRGGYPQHF.

The CDR3 region has the DNA TGCGCCAGCAGCCTGGAGTTTGGGATGACCTACGAGCAGTACTTC. This gives the protein CASSLEFGMTYEQYF. The V call is TRBV5-1, the J call TRBJ2-7; D gene unclear. V lost 4 bases, J lost 2 bases, and 16 bases lay in between. There are 15 residues in the CDR3. The germline CDR1 and CDR2 sequences are SGHRS and YFSETQ.

Written as DNA, the CDR3 is TGTGCCAGCAGTTTCTTCCCCGGACAGGGAAAGTACGAAAAACTGTTTTTT. As protein: CASSFFPGQGKYEKLFF. The rearrangement links TRBV27 to TRBJ1-4; 8 positions match TRBD1. This CDR3 has 17 residues. With 3 bases clipped from V and 8 bases from J, the junction kept 14 bases outside the gene matches. CDR1 and CDR2 (germline): MNHEY, SMNVEV (reference sequence).